These 24 T cell receptor beta chains originate from one sample sequenced in a study of beta chain features in type 1 diabetes. As every portion of the isolated RNA was reverse transcribed, the sequencing read expressed TCRB transcripts. Repertoires were generated with immunoSEQ multiplex PCR, while TCRdb's copy carries only in-frame clones and drops some. The sample shows more than 15,000 clones, approximately 55% of them seen only once. Sequencing was performed on stem cell memory CD4+ T cells from blood. These receptors were obtained from a young woman in good health.

This clone has only a few counts. Within the sample, other DNA sequences also encode this same CDR3. The chain links TRBV2 to TRBJ2-5, with 8 nucleotides matching TRBD2. V lost 6 bases, J lost 4 bases, and 10 bases stayed unmatched. CDR1 is SNHLY and CDR2 is FYNNEI in the germline V gene. The length of the CDR3 is 15 residues. The chain's CDR3 is CASSLYSGIGETQYF. In DNA, the CDR3 is TGTGCCAGCAGCCTATATAGCGGGATCGGAGAGACCCAGTACTTC.

This clone appeared a few times. The chain couples TRBV7-2 to TRBJ1-2; TRBD1 might be the D (6 bases). The CDR3 runs 17 residues. In germline, CDR1 is SGHTA, CDR2 FQGNSA. V gave up 1 base and J gave up 0 bases, with 15 bases separating them. CDR3 sequence (DNA): TGTGCCAGCAGCTTAGGGGGCCGGGACACCTCTAACTATGGCTACACCTTC. It is translated as CASSLGGRDTSNYGYTF. The full variable domain, its missing parts supplied by reference TRBV7-2 and TRBJ1-2, is GAGVSQSPSNKVTEKGKDVELRCDPISGHTALYWYRQSLGQGLEFLIYFQGNSAPDKSGLPSDRFSAERTGGSVSTLTIQRTQQEDSAVYLCASSLGGRDTSNYGYTFGSGTRLTVV.

The rearrangement links TRBV29-1 to TRBJ1-1; D gene ambiguous. The CDR3 runs 14 residues. Trimming removed 4 bases at V and 1 base at J, with 13 bases between. Germline V gene data show CDR1 as SQVTM and CDR2 as ANQGSEA. The CDR3 protein is CSVVFGRGNTEAFF. Written as DNA, the CDR3 is TGCAGCGTTGTATTCGGCAGAGGGAACACTGAAGCTTTCTTT.

This chain uses TRBV28 with TRBJ2-3, with 11 bases lining up with TRBD2. The CDR3 is 19 amino acids. Germline CDR1 is MDHEN and CDR2 is SYDVKM. V gave up 4 bases and J gave up 3 bases; unmatched junction bases: 15. CDR3 protein: CASSSLKFPGLAATDTQYF. DNA of the CDR3: TGTGCCAGCAGTTCCCTAAAGTTCCCGGGACTAGCGGCAACAGATACGCAGTATTTT.

This clone occurred a few times. The V call is TRBV5-6, the J call TRBJ2-5, with 10 bases fitting TRBD2. The trim removed 0 bases at V and 4 bases at J, leaving 3 bases unmatched. Germline CDR1 and CDR2: SGHDT and YYEEEE. CDR3 length: 15 amino acids. CDR3 bases: TGTGCCAGCAGCTTGGGCCTAGCGGGAGTAGAGACCCAGTACTTC. The encoded protein is CASSLGLAGVETQYF.

The chain combines TRBV9 with TRBJ2-3, with TRBD2 identical over 10 bases. Germline values: CDR1 SGDLS, CDR2 YYNGEE. V lost 3 bases to trimming and J lost 7 bases; unmatched junction nucleotides: 14. The CDR3 runs to 17 residues. CDR3 amino acids: CASSEAAAGGPTNTQYF. The DNA of the CDR3 is TGTGCCAGCAGCGAGGCGGCAGCGGGGGGGCCTACGAATACGCAGTATTTT.

CDR3 residues: CASRRTGEEKLFF. The DNA of the CDR3 is TGTGCCAGTAGAAGGACAGGGGAGGAAAAACTGTTTTTT. The chain employs TRBV19 and TRBJ1-4; 9 positions match TRBD1. Germline CDR1 and CDR2: LNHDA and SQIVND (reference sequence). The ends lost 6 bases at V and 8 bases at J; junction bases unmatched: 4. The CDR3 is 13 residues long.

CDR3 region: CASSLSTGETQYF. The CDR3 nucleotides are TGTGCCAGCAGCTTATCCACCGGAGAGACCCAGTACTTC. The chain links TRBV7-8 to TRBJ2-5; D ambiguous. CDR1 and CDR2 from the germline V gene are SGHVS and FQNEAQ. V dropped 2 bases and J dropped 4 bases, with 8 bases sitting between them. The CDR3 has 13 amino acids.

The genes are TRBV6-5 and TRBJ2-7, with TRBD1 identical over 8 bases. The V gene's germline CDR1 is MNHEY and CDR2 SVGAGI. This CDR3 has 13 amino acids. The ends lost 5 bases at V and 4 bases at J; junction bases unmatched: 4. CDR3 coding DNA: TGTGCCAGCAGTCCAGGGGGCAATTACGAGCAGTACTTC. As protein: CASSPGGNYEQYF.

V usage is TRBV30 and J usage is TRBJ1-2, with 7 positions matching TRBD1. From germline, CDR1 is GTSNPN and CDR2 SVGIG (reference sequence). The CDR3 extends over 11 amino acids. V shed 8 bases, J shed 8 bases, and the junction held 8 bases outside the gene matches. CDR3 in DNA: TGTGCCCGTCGGGCAGGGGGAGGCTACACCTTC. Translating gives CARRAGGGYTF.

This clone showed up just a few times. The chain carries TRBV14 and TRBJ2-7, with 8 bases aligning to TRBD1. With V trimmed by 5 bases and J by 12 bases, 9 bases remained unmatched. Looked up from germline, CDR1 is SGHDN and CDR2 is FVKESK. There are 12 residues in the CDR3. The CDR3 coding sequence is TGTGCCAGCAGCAAGGACAGGGCCCATAGGTACTTC. Amino acids: CASSKDRAHRYF.

As for this clone: A read error may account for a junction end that differs from germline. V is TRBV29-1 and J is TRBJ2-6; D might be TRBD1 (5 bases). The CDR3 totals 14 residues. The germline V gene has CDR1 SQVTM and CDR2 ANQGSEA. The CDR3 loop reads CSVEEGSGANILTF. In DNA, the CDR3 is TGCAGCGTTGAAGAGGGCTCTGGGGCCAACATCCTGACTTTC.

The genes are TRBV7-9 and TRBJ2-2, with D unclear. CDR3 length: 15 amino acids. V lost 6 bases to trimming and J lost 2 bases, with 13 bases between them. Germline-derived CDR1 and CDR2 are SEHNR and FQNEAQ (reference sequence). The DNA for the CDR3 is TGTGCCAGCAGTCAATTTCCCCCAAACACCGGGGAGCTGTTTTTT. It translates to CASSQFPPNTGELFF.

The V call is TRBV7-3, the J call TRBJ2-3, with 10 positions matching TRBD2. This CDR3 is 18 amino acids long. Trimming at V came to 5 bases and at J to 3 bases, leaving 14 bases not matched to a gene. CDR1 and CDR2 (germline): SGHTA, FQGTGA. In DNA form, the CDR3 reads TGTGCCAGCAGCGCACAAGCGGGGGGGCCCGATTGGACAGATACGCAGTATTTT. This gives the protein CASSAQAGGPDWTDTQYF.

The J gene is TRBJ2-3, the V gene TRBV2; tentative D call: TRBD2 (6 bases). The CDR3 is 14 amino acids. The V and J ends lost 4 bases and 5 bases respectively, with 13 bases between them. Germline V lookup: CDR1 SNHLY, CDR2 FYNNEI. For the CDR3, the DNA is TGTGCCAGCAGTGGGGTCGGGAGAGGAGATACGCAGTATTTT. It yields the protein CASSGVGRGDTQYF.

The genes are TRBV7-9 and TRBJ2-1; 16 positions agree with TRBD2. The J segment lost 5 bases and the V segment lost 2 bases, leaving 6 bases of the junction unmatched. There are 18 residues in the CDR3. Germline-derived CDR1 and CDR2 are SEHNR and FQNEAQ (reference sequence). For the CDR3, the DNA is TGTGCCAGCAGCTTATTCTTGGGACTAGCGGGAGGGGACAATGAGCAGTTCTTC. It yields the protein CASSLFLGLAGGDNEQFF.

The chain combines TRBV5-4 with TRBJ2-1, with 7 positions matching TRBD1. J gave up 7 bases and V 5 bases, and 15 bases lay outside the gene matches. The CDR3 is 16 residues long. The germline V gene has CDR1 SGHNT and CDR2 YYREEE (reference sequence). CDR3 nucleotide sequence: TGTGCCAGCAGTTCTCCGACAGGGCTCTTGGGTAATGAGCAGTTCTTC. Translating gives CASSSPTGLLGNEQFF.

V is TRBV30 and J is TRBJ2-1; D is perhaps TRBD1 (6 bases). Trimming stripped 2 bases from V and 1 base from J, with 12 bases between. Germline V lookup: CDR1 GTSNPN, CDR2 SVGIG (reference sequence). The CDR3 extends over 15 amino acids. The CDR3 DNA is TGTGCCTGGAGTCCCGACCAGGGGTCCTACAATGAGCAGTTCTTC. Its translation: CAWSPDQGSYNEQFF.

The CDR3 loop reads CASSFPSWRGRDEQFF. CDR3 DNA sequence: TGTGCCAGCAGCTTCCCATCGTGGCGGGGTCGAGATGAGCAGTTCTTC. The chain recombines TRBV7-2 with TRBJ2-1; D is possibly TRBD2 (6 bases). Germline V lookup: CDR1 SGHTA, CDR2 FQGNSA. CDR3 length: 16 residues. With 3 bases removed from V and 8 bases from J, the gap between germline ends came to 20 bases.

V gene TRBV11-3 combines with J gene TRBJ2-1; TRBD2 matches at 10 bases. J lost 5 bases, V lost 5 bases, and 3 bases had no gene match. This CDR3 comprises 14 residues. Germline V gene sequence: CDR1 SGHNT, CDR2 YENEEA. The CDR3 DNA sequence: TGTGCCAGCAGCAATGGACTAGCGGACAATGAGCAGTTCTTC. Amino acids: CASSNGLADNEQFF.

The chain is built from TRBV27 and TRBJ2-7; TRBD1 is a possible D gene (6 bases). The ends were cut back, 5 bases at V and 3 bases at J, with 20 bases in the middle. The CDR3 is made up of 16 amino acids. Germline assignment: CDR1 MNHEY and CDR2 SMNVEV (reference sequence). The CDR3 sequence is CASSPRETGSIYEQYF. The CDR3 coding sequence is TGTGCCAGCAGTCCACGAGAAACAGGGAGCATCTACGAGCAGTACTTC.

This clone was counted a few times. The genes are TRBV7-3 and TRBJ2-5, with 11 bases identical to TRBD2. Germline V gene data show CDR1 as SGHTA and CDR2 as FQGTGA. This CDR3 has 15 residues. The trim removed 5 bases at V and 5 bases at J, leaving 7 bases unmatched. CDR3 loop: CASSLAGGEGETQYF. CDR3 in DNA: TGTGCCAGCAGCCTAGCGGGGGGAGAGGGGGAGACCCAGTACTTC. The whole variable domain, filled in from reference TRBV7-3 and TRBJ2-5, reads GAGVSQTPSNKVTEKGKYVELRCDPISGHTALYWYRQSLGQGPEFLIYFQGTGAADDSGLPNDRFFAVRPEGSVSTLKIQRTERGDSAVYLCASSLAGGEGETQYFGPGTRLLVL.

V and J are TRBV7-2 and TRBJ2-6; D gene unclear. Trimming removed 7 bases from V and 1 base from J, with 2 bases in between. Per germline, CDR1 SGHTA and CDR2 FQGNSA. The CDR3 loop spans 12 amino acids. The CDR3 DNA is TGTGCCAGCACGTCTGGGGCCAACGTCCTGACTTTC. This sequence encodes CASTSGANVLTF.

The chain has TRBV6-6 and TRBJ2-3, with TRBD2 matching over 12 bases. Unmatched junction bases numbered 9, after V lost 7 bases and J lost 4 bases. The germline V gene encodes CDR1 MNHNY and CDR2 SVGAGI (reference sequence). The CDR3 totals 16 residues. CDR3 nucleotide sequence: TGTGCCAGCACCTTACTAGCGGGGGGCCCCCCAGATACGCAGTATTTT. As protein: CASTLLAGGPPDTQYF.